The text below deals with one T cell receptor beta chain. This receptor's antigen is unknown. Within one base of it there is no much larger clone, and no base qualities were kept. Between the V and J ends, shortened by 6 bases and 5 bases respectively, the junction contains 11 bases. From the cysteine through the phenylalanine, the CDR3 covers 13 amino acids. The entry retains the CDR3 DNA only, 39 bases that are in frame from base 1. The germline V gene (reference sequence) gives CDR1 as MNHEY and CDR2 as SMNVEV. These data belong to a study of cytomegalovirus exposure and HLA in healthy donors (dated by TCRdb to 2016 to 2017). At the level of the whole study: An earlier analysis of fewer than 750 of the donors reported 250 to 300 Gb of sequence data and 95 million to 140 million unique TCR beta sequences obtained from around 170 million T cells. An earlier analysis of 587 of the donors applied high-throughput TCR beta sequencing to assess whether each TCR beta V gene segment acted as functional or pseudogenic. Both class I and class II loci were covered by HLA typing, at four-digit resolution. To study patterns of TCR occurrence, a later analysis re-analyzed previously published TCR beta repertoires from 500 to 850 donors and added high-resolution HLA genotyping. A later genetic analysis used genome-wide SNP genotypes for about three fifths of the 666 donors, treating that subset as a discovery cohort. Of the approximately 400 genotyped donors, around 81% fell in the genetic ancestry cluster associated with self-reported Caucasian donors. Along with the roughly 700-subject first cohort, a separate validation cohort of more than 90 different subjects was used. Every discovery cohort repertoire had been produced on one sequencing platform. The study was designed to test whether signatures of past pathogen exposure could be identified by cataloging public T cell receptors. Because of strong linkage in the cohort, 4 to 6 DR-DQ haplotypes were treated as single units for association and clustering. Using immunosequencing, the study profiled T cell repertoires from about 620 subjects and related those repertoires to cytomegalovirus serostatus. High-throughput TCR immunosequencing, statistical association of individual TCRs with disease status, and machine learning were combined to predict cytomegalovirus infection status. The later analysis used no new phenotypic data to find candidate immune exposures, relying instead on TCR beta sequences and their occurrence across donors. The number of donors typed differed by locus, with roughly 629-640 for A, B, C, DRB1 and DQB1, 522 for DQA1, over 600 for DPA1, and approximately 470 for DPB1. Across under 500 genotyped donors of the cohort, an average of about 220,000 unique TCR beta nucleotide sequences per donor were sequenced, and approximately 17% of those sequences were non-productive. Donor age, sex, ethnicity and CMV serostatus were compiled alongside the repertoire data. About 280 gigabases of sequencing data and tens of millions of unique TCR sequences were included in an early release covering around 600 HLA-typed donors. Broader findings and caveats from the paper: The presence/absence analyses assumed that sequencing depth was roughly uniform across donors, and that assumption may not be true. Because HLA typing was unavailable for some donors at each locus, only the typed subset was used in association tests. When HLA alleles, especially DR and DQ, strongly co-occurred, attributing TCR associations to individual alleles was difficult. Correlated functional status among segregating V segments might reflect linkage disequilibrium, but an unknown experimental factor could not be ruled out. The study gave a list of some 150 TCR beta chains associated with cytomegalovirus. The authors suggested that the approach could potentially be extended to other disease states and immunological phenotypes. Broadly in line with IMGT annotations, most TCR beta V segments showed up in productive rearrangements about 87% or about 30% of the time in an earlier analysis of 587 of the donors. Some IMGT-functional V segments, including TRBV6-2 and TRBV6-3, could not be distinguished by the 87-base-pair reads and were therefore excluded. In a later genetic analysis, fewer N-insertions in productive TCRs were reported among donors in an Asian-associated ancestry cluster than the roughly 670-donor mean. A cluster of highly shared sequence variants was judged likely to be a technical artifact of the sequencing pipeline. In vitro tests confirmed that a few of the cytomegalovirus-associated TCR beta chains recognize cytomegalovirus antigens. In a later analysis, most CMV-associated TCR beta chains were found to appear HLA-restricted, with HLA associations seemingly driven largely by CMV exposure. A further reported finding was that TCR beta sequences accurately predicted the HLA-A and HLA-B alleles for most subjects in the first cohort. In a later analysis, HLA-associated TCR beta chains were found to be more clonally expanded and to have lower generation probabilities than equally common non-associated chains. In a later genetic analysis, a missense DCLRE1C variant was associated with V-gene and J-gene trimming of TCR beta chains, and the association was replicated in an independent cohort. For the cohort, immune exposure information was limited to CMV serostatus. The classifier was reported to diagnose cytomegalovirus status with high specificity and sensitivity in both the original cohort and the validation cohort. In a later analysis, the rate of TCR association differed among HLA loci, with DRB1 alleles having the most associated TCRs and HLA-C alleles having the fewest. The earlier analysis of 587 of the donors excluded roughly 17 rarely observed V segments, including chromosome 9 orphons, because counts were too low. Specific HLA alleles were associated with roughly 17,000 TCR beta sequences at a false discovery rate of 0.05 in a later analysis. The cohort was sequenced for TCR beta chains only, and without alpha or paired-chain data the features that could be detected were limited. A later analysis reported that several top co-occurrence clusters appeared linked to parvovirus B19, influenza, CMV and Epstein-Barr virus. While some public TCRs were present in many individuals, most TCR sequences turned up only very rarely across donors.

The cohort was made up of about 610 healthy bone marrow donors. At the time of sampling, all cohort members were nominally healthy, though unrecorded immune exposures were likely present. The donor tested CMV seronegative and was one of the 352 seronegative cohort members. A peripheral blood sample was provided by each donor, and peripheral blood mononuclear cells were used for TCR beta sequencing. Genomic DNA extraction from the blood cell samples was performed with the Qiagen DNeasy Blood Extraction Kit. Libraries were prepared through the immunoSEQ multiplex PCR assay. The multiplex PCR relied on a mix of 60 forward primers for TCR Vbeta segments and 13 reverse primers for TCR Jbeta segments. The CDR3 region of rearranged TCR beta genes was amplified from genomic DNA with a multiplex PCR assay. Amplified TCR beta libraries were sequenced as 87-base-pair reads on the Illumina HiSeq System. The authors processed their data as follows. Across the 670 or so repertoires, a later analysis counted tens of millions of unique TCR beta chains, around 11 million of which were shared by at least two donors. Raw reads were error-corrected and collapsed into unique sequences by a nearest-neighbor algorithm in which closely related sequences were merged to remove PCR and sequencing errors. CDR3 sequences were aligned to IMGT reference sequences to assign V, D and J gene segments. For a sequence to be retained, at least a six-nucleotide match to both a V gene segment and a J gene segment was required. A rearrangement was called productive if the CDR3 had no stop codons and remained in frame with V and J, and every other rearrangement was called non-productive. Following IMGT convention, CDR3 was defined as the stretch from the second conserved V-encoded cysteine up to the conserved J-encoded phenylalanine. In an earlier analysis of roughly 580 of the donors, sequences lacking an unambiguous match to a single V gene segment were excluded. An earlier analysis of 587 of the donors classified V segments as functional when productive rearrangements were above 56.7% and as segregating when the standard deviation between donors was above 5%. A statistical classification framework was built for diagnosing cytomegalovirus status from the catalog of TCR beta chain sequences. A later analysis assigned V and J genes by comparing TCR nucleotide sequences with IMGT/GENE-DB human TR gene sequences. A later analysis assigned CDR3 sequences and most-parsimonious VDJ recombination scenarios with the TCRdist pipeline. In a later analysis, every TCR beta chain was defined by the combination of its CDR3 amino acid sequence and its V-gene family, and reads without a unique V-gene family were dropped. A later analysis removed 550 to 700 highly shared, low-generation-probability nucleotide sequences to deal with suspected cross-contamination and a sequencing artifact. In a later analysis, a clonal expansion index was calculated for each public chain from normalized within-repertoire ranks of inferred template counts. In a later analysis, generation probabilities were computed with a VDJ recombination model fitted to out-of-frame rearrangements, and the resulting probabilities were checked against IGoR. In a later analysis, TCR-TCR, TCR-HLA and TCR-CMV co-occurrence was scored with hypergeometric tests, and a repertoire-size bias correction was applied to TCR pairs. To estimate false discovery rates, a later analysis permuted the HLA or CMV assignments 20 times. In a later analysis, co-occurring TCRs were grouped using DBSCAN, and TCRdist sequence similarity was added for clustering within HLA-allele-positive subsets. Repertoires with fewer than 30,000 or more than 120,000 public chains were left out of co-occurrence clustering, as were a few repertoires with anomalous nucleotide sharing. TCRdb stores this immuneACCESS table with in-frame sequences only. Part of the clones is absent; in the studies checked, under half of the shortfall reflects unresolved V genes, and no reason is known for the rest. The V and J calls and clone size were taken over from that table, and D and trimming were inferred from the DNA. The sample includes approximately 54,000 clones, with 82% observed a single time. The leading ten clones occupy approximately 2.8% of the sample.

Sequenced input: PBMCs. This sequence uses TRBV27 and TRBJ1-5, and TRBD1 may be the D gene, going by 6 matching bases. The TCR sequence derives from a woman between 18 and 29 years old in good health and CMV-seronegative. CDR3 protein: CASRGGPHQPQHF. The DNA sequence is TGTGCCAGCAGGGGGGGGCCCCATCAGCCCCAGCATTTT.